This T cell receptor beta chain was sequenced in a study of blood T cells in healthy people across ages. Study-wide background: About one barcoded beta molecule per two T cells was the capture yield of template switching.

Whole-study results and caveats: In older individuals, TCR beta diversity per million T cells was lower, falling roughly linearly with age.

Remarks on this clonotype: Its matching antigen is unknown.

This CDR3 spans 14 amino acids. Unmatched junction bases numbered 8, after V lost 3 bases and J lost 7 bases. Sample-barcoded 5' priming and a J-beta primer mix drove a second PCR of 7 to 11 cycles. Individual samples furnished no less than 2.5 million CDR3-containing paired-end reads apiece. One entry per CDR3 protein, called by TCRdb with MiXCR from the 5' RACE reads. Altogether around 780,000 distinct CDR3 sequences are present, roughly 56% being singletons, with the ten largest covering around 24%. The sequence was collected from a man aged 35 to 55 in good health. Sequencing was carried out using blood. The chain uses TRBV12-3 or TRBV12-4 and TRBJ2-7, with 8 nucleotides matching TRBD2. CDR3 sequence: CASSFSAGGHEQYF. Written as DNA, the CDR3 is TGTGCCAGCAGTTTTAGCGCGGGGGGTCATGAGCAGTACTTC.